This TCR beta chain was identified in a study of identifying expanded T cells in peripheral blood. No infections or other immune events were documented during collection. TCRdb's table, derived via immunoSEQ multiplex PCR, lists solely in-frame clones and lacks some. The sample holds some 100,000 clones, roughly nine tenths seen once. The TCR sequence derives from a person aged 18 to 75 in good health. The sample comprised blood.

The CDR3 loop is CASTPGPSHEQYF. The CDR3 nucleotides read TGTGCCAGCACCCCGGGCCCATCCCACGAGCAGTACTTC. The genes are TRBV13 and TRBJ2-7; D is unresolved. Per the germline V gene, CDR1 is PRHDT and CDR2 is FYEKMQ (reference sequence). This CDR3 contains 13 residues. V dropped 7 bases and J dropped 5 bases, with 15 bases sitting between them.